These 8 T cell receptor beta chains share one sample of origin, sequenced in a study of control samples from healthy donors and cancer patients. The data were produced by immunoSEQ multiplex PCR, yet TCRdb's version contains in-frame clones alone and is incomplete. Here the sample spans tens of thousands of clones, about 85% being singletons. Sequenced: blood. The receptors stem from a woman in her seventies in good health.

The J gene is TRBJ1-6, the V gene TRBV21-1; TRBD1, as called in the table, went unchecked against the DNA. TRBV21-1 is an annotated pseudogene. The CDR3 sequence is 17 residues long. CDR3: CASSKGEGQENNSPLHF. CDR3 nucleotides: TGTGCCAGCAGCAAAGGCGAAGGACAGGAGAATAATTCACCCCTCCACTTT.

This clone is medium-sized by share. The genes are TRBV4-1 and TRBJ1-4; D gene uncertain. V was shortened by 0 bases and J by 2 bases, with 10 bases between the two germline ends. Germline CDR1 and CDR2: MGHRA and YSYEKL. This CDR3 region has 16 residues. DNA for the CDR3: TGCGCCAGCAGCCAAGATGGAGGGAGTACTAATGAAAAACTGTTTTTT. Its translation is CASSQDGGSTNEKLFF.

The chain uses TRBV10-3 and TRBJ2-1; D is perhaps TRBD1 (5 bases). Germline V gene lookup returns CDR1 ENHRY and CDR2 SYGVKD. The V end was cut by 6 bases, the J end by 5 bases, with 11 bases between. This CDR3 region has 13 residues. CDR3: CAIRTDNNNEQFF. CDR3 nucleotide sequence: TGTGCCATCAGGACGGACAACAACAATGAGCAGTTCTTC.

CDR3 nucleotides: TGTGCCAGCAGCCCAACAGGGGGCTCGGGCGAGCAGTACTTC. It encodes CASSPTGGSGEQYF. The chain employs TRBV11-3 and TRBJ2-7, with 9 bases aligning to TRBD1. The CDR3 sequence is 14 residues long. The J segment lost 6 bases and the V segment lost 5 bases, leaving 8 bases of the junction unmatched. Germline loops: CDR1 SGHNT, CDR2 YENEEA.

The chain is built from TRBV6-5 and TRBJ2-7, with D hard to call. Trimming removed 4 bases at V and 5 bases at J, with 12 bases between. This CDR3 has 13 amino acids. Germline-derived CDR1 and CDR2 are MNHEY and SVGAGI. The CDR3 nucleotides read TGTGCCAGCAGTTCTCAAGGGTACAACGAGCAGTACTTC. Amino acid sequence: CASSSQGYNEQYF.

The chain carries TRBV19 and TRBJ1-1, with D unresolved. The V gene's germline CDR1 is LNHDA and CDR2 SQIVND (reference sequence). Between the trimmed V and J ends, which lost 6 bases and 1 base, there was a span of 6 bases. The CDR3 runs 12 residues. The CDR3 region has the DNA TGTGCCAGTAGATGGGGGAACACTGAAGCTTTCTTT. Translating gives CASRWGNTEAFF.

This chain joins TRBV9 and TRBJ2-1; 11 nucleotides align to TRBD2. Germline V gene sequence: CDR1 SGDLS, CDR2 YYNGEE. The CDR3 is 16 amino acids. V lost 0 bases, J lost 10 bases, and 9 bases stayed unmatched. The CDR3 DNA reads TGTGCCAGCAGCGTAGAAGTAGCGGGGGGGCCTATCGAGCAGTTCTTC. Protein sequence: CASSVEVAGGPIEQFF.

V is TRBV14 and J is TRBJ1-2; tentative D call: TRBD1 (5 bases). The CDR3 has 13 residues. The germline CDR1 and CDR2 sequences are SGHDN and FVKESK. V gave up 3 bases and J gave up 7 bases, with 12 bases separating them. The CDR3 nucleotides are TGTGCCAGCAGCCAGATTACGGGGACTGGCTACACCTTC. Its translation: CASSQITGTGYTF.